The rows below give T cell receptor beta chains drawn from one sample of a study of identical twins. MiXCR, applied by TCRdb to the 5' RACE reads, yields one record per CDR3 protein. Of 570,000 or so distinct CDR3 sequences listed, 7.5% to 10% are singletons. The sample also formed part of further work on yellow fever vaccine responses in identical twins.

The sample was PBMCs. The source of these receptors is a woman aged 18-29 years in good health. Each CDR3 is given with its conserved first and last residue. Fields, in order: J gene, V gene, CDR3 protein.

J gene: TRBJ2-1; V gene: TRBV4-1; CDR3 protein: CASSQEGGGSEQFF
J gene: TRBJ2-7; V gene: TRBV29-1; CDR3 protein: CSISLGTGSSYEQYF
J gene: TRBJ2-1; V gene: TRBV4-1; CDR3 protein: CASSQDPHNEQFF
J gene: TRBJ2-1; V gene: TRBV2; CDR3 protein: CASREHGTGYNEQFF
J gene: TRBJ2-3; V gene: TRBV6-5; CDR3 protein: CASSYSAASTDTQYF
J gene: TRBJ2-3; V gene: TRBV7-9; CDR3 protein: CASTRVGGGPTDTQYF
J gene: TRBJ2-2; V gene: TRBV5-1; CDR3 protein: CASSLRLPGELFF
J gene: TRBJ2-7; V gene: TRBV29-1; CDR3 protein: CSVVAGAGEQYF
J gene: TRBJ2-5; V gene: TRBV5-5; CDR3 protein: CASSLPGETQYF
J gene: TRBJ2-7; V gene: TRBV5-1; CDR3 protein: CASRISGITSYEQYF
J gene: TRBJ2-7; V gene: TRBV7-8; CDR3 protein: CASKVAGPPSYEQYF
J gene: TRBJ2-5; V gene: TRBV29-1; CDR3 protein: CSVDGGGGETQYF
J gene: TRBJ2-7; V gene: TRBV29-1; CDR3 protein: CSVAGTSGRFAADEQYF
J gene: TRBJ2-3; V gene: TRBV6-2/TRBV6-3; CDR3 protein: CASSSTSGRADTQYF
J gene: TRBJ2-7; V gene: TRBV20-1; CDR3 protein: CSARDLRQSYEQYF
J gene: TRBJ1-2; V gene: TRBV20-1; CDR3 protein: CSARTGSETYGYTF
J gene: TRBJ1-1; V gene: TRBV3-1; CDR3 protein: CASKGYSVNTEAFF
J gene: TRBJ1-2; V gene: TRBV6-5; CDR3 protein: CASSYSGSANYGYTF
J gene: TRBJ2-3; V gene: TRBV3-1; CDR3 protein: CASTQVLAGGPWDTQYF
J gene: TRBJ2-7; V gene: TRBV19; CDR3 protein: CAGSKGRTQTYEQYF
J gene: TRBJ2-7; V gene: TRBV7-8; CDR3 protein: CASSLQQGFNEQYF
J gene: TRBJ2-7; V gene: TRBV12-3/TRBV12-4; CDR3 protein: CASSHGGISYEQYF
J gene: TRBJ1-1; V gene: TRBV11-1; CDR3 protein: CASSALVNTEAFF
J gene: TRBJ2-5; V gene: TRBV29-1; CDR3 protein: CSVEGGLQETQYF
J gene: TRBJ2-7; V gene: TRBV29-1; CDR3 protein: CSVEVGGLYEQYF
J gene: TRBJ2-4; V gene: TRBV19; CDR3 protein: CASSIGAAKNIQYF
J gene: TRBJ1-5; V gene: TRBV28; CDR3 protein: CASTTTRGTRNQPQHF
J gene: TRBJ1-5; V gene: TRBV7-9; CDR3 protein: CASSLEAGISNQPQHF
J gene: TRBJ2-7; V gene: TRBV15; CDR3 protein: CATSRAGTRAFYEQYF
J gene: TRBJ1-4; V gene: TRBV12-3/TRBV12-4; CDR3 protein: CASSSTGGANEKLFF